This TCR beta chain was recovered during a study of blood T cell repertoires in COVID-19. Turning to this clone: One junction end does not reproduce the germline sequence, and a read error may be involved. Other DNA sequences in this sample translate to the same CDR3.

From germline, CDR1 is SGHTA and CDR2 FQGNSA. The length of the CDR3 is 15 residues. Per the study methods: By means of reference gene primer amplification, nucleated cell counts were estimated. Only in-frame clones appear in the TCRdb table, and some are missing; sequencing was by immunoSEQ multiplex PCR. Clone size and the V and J calls come from that table; the DNA yielded D and trimming. The sample has about 120,000 clones, 55% to 70% seen once. V usage is TRBV7-2 and J usage is TRBJ2-2; weak D call: TRBD2 (7 bases). The TCR originated in a woman aged 65 to 85 with acute or convalescent COVID-19. Sequencing was performed on peripheral blood. CDR3 in amino acids: CASSLRSGDTGELFF. DNA of the CDR3: TGTGCCAGCAGCTTAAGGAGCGGGGACACCGGGGAGTTGTTTTTT.